The 6 T cell receptor beta chains listed next were all sequenced from one sample in a study of blood T cell repertoires in COVID-19. The method was immunoSEQ multiplex PCR; TCRdb's version includes in-frame clones alone and lacks a portion of them. The data show 140,000 to 150,000 clones, 84% seen once. Material: PBMCs or T cells enriched from blood (not recorded which). The receptors originated from a woman aged 50 to 60 who had been exposed to COVID-19.

The chain uses TRBV30 and TRBJ2-5; 12 positions match TRBD2. CDR1 and CDR2 (germline): GTSNPN, SVGIG (reference sequence). V gave up 7 bases and J gave up 5 bases; unmatched junction bases: 5. This CDR3 contains 13 residues. The CDR3 DNA reads as TGTGCCTCCAGACTAGCGGGAGTTGAGACCCAGTACTTC. It encodes CASRLAGVETQYF.

The chain combines TRBV19 with TRBJ1-2; the D gene is possibly TRBD1 (5 bases). Germline CDR1 reads LNHDA; CDR2 reads SQIVND (reference sequence). The CDR3 contains 15 residues. Trimming shortened V by 3 bases and J by 3 bases, and 14 bases separated the two germline ends. This CDR3 is CASSIPRGRDYGYTF. Here the CDR3 DNA reads TGTGCCAGTAGTATCCCCCGCGGCAGGGACTATGGCTACACCTTC.

The chain carries TRBV3-1 (or the pseudogene TRBV3-2) and TRBJ1-2, with TRBD1 as a possible D gene (5 bases). Trimming removed 0 bases from V and 3 bases from J, with 14 bases in between. CDR3 size: 16 residues. Germline CDR1 and CDR2: LGHDT and YNNKEL (reference sequence). The CDR3 reads CASSQDMGGIDYGYTF. The CDR3 DNA sequence: TGTGCCAGCAGCCAAGATATGGGGGGTATAGACTATGGCTACACCTTC.

The V call is TRBV19, the J call TRBJ2-2, with 10 positions matching TRBD1. Per germline, CDR1 LNHDA and CDR2 SQIVND (reference sequence). The CDR3 covers 16 residues. V lost 5 bases and J lost 4; bases outside the gene matches: 7. The CDR3 nucleotides read TGTGCCAGTAGTCAAGGGACAGGGGTTGTCACCGGGGAGCTGTTTTTT. This codes for CASSQGTGVVTGELFF.

The chain uses TRBV6-5 and TRBJ2-2, with D maybe TRBD2 (5 bases). Germline V lookup: CDR1 MNHEY, CDR2 SVGAGI. The CDR3 sequence is 12 residues long. V was shortened by 6 bases and J by 7 bases, with 9 bases between the two germline ends. The CDR3 sequence: CASSEGFGELFF. The CDR3 DNA is TGTGCCAGCAGCGAGGGCTTCGGGGAGCTGTTTTTT.

The chain recombines TRBV21-1 with TRBJ2-7; the table assigns TRBD1, which was not confirmed against the DNA. TRBV21-1 is a documented pseudogene. CDR3 length: 13 amino acids. As DNA, the CDR3 is TGTGCCAGCCGACAGGGGGCGCGGTACGAGCAGTACTTC. Protein sequence: CASRQGARYEQYF.